These 11 T cell receptor beta chains originate from one sample sequenced in a study of cytomegalovirus exposure and HLA in healthy donors. The PCR was carried out with 60 Vbeta primers and 13 Jbeta primers. Sequenced by immunoSEQ multiplex PCR; TCRdb stores in-frame clones only, minus some. Of 90,000 to 130,000 clones listed, roughly 69% are singletons. Sequenced: PBMCs. The origin of the receptors is a woman under 40 in good health and CMV-seronegative.

This clone was detected only a few times. This sequence joins TRBV29-1 and TRBJ2-7; tentative D call: TRBD1 (5 bases). Trimming took 2 bases from V and 5 from J, leaving 10 bases between them. Per germline, CDR1 SQVTM and CDR2 ANQGSEA. CDR3 length equals 12 residues. CDR3 bases: TGCAGCGTTGAAAGGGCAGGGAACGAGCAGTACTTC. This sequence encodes CSVERAGNEQYF.

The rearrangement joins TRBV28 to TRBJ2-5; D perhaps matches TRBD1 (6 bases). Judging by the DNA end, TRBJ2-7 fits better; the J call may be wrong. Germline CDR1 is MDHEN and CDR2 is SYDVKM. This CDR3 contains 15 residues. The CDR3 nucleotides are TGTGCCAGCAGCCCCTGGGCTCAGGGGACCTACGAGCAGTACTTC. Its protein is CASSPWAQGTYEQYF.

This clone turned up a few times. This chain uses TRBV6-1 with TRBJ1-5; the D gene is possibly TRBD1 (6 bases). V lost 2 bases and J lost 4, with 12 bases in between. This CDR3 is 15 amino acids long. From germline, CDR1 is MNHNS and CDR2 SASEGT. CDR3 bases: TGTGCCAGCAGTGAAAGGGACATGTCGAATCAGCCCCAGCATTTT. As protein: CASSERDMSNQPQHF.

The V and J genes are TRBV6-5 and TRBJ1-4, with 7 bases fitting TRBD1. There are 15 residues in the CDR3. Germline CDR1 and CDR2: MNHEY and SVGAGI. V was pared by 6 bases and J by 7 bases, with 11 bases of the junction left unmatched. CDR3 protein: CASRRWTGGAEKLFF. In DNA, the CDR3 is TGTGCCAGCAGACGCTGGACAGGCGGGGCTGAAAAACTGTTTTTT.

The J gene is TRBJ1-1, the V gene TRBV5-6, with D possibly being TRBD1 (6 bases). The length of the CDR3 is 15 residues. The germline V gene encodes CDR1 SGHDT and CDR2 YYEEEE. V dropped 2 bases and J dropped 4 bases, with 15 bases sitting between them. The CDR3 bases are TGTGCCAGCAGCTTTGTCCGGGGGGCGGGCACTGAAGCTTTCTTT. Amino acid sequence: CASSFVRGAGTEAFF.

The chain has TRBV5-4 and TRBJ2-7, with 10 bases lining up with TRBD2. The junction had 7 bases not matched to a gene; V was cut back by 4 bases and J by 0 bases. This CDR3 has 16 amino acids. Germline V gives CDR1 SGHNT, CDR2 YYREEE (reference sequence). The CDR3: CASSKGLAKSSYEQYF. Here the CDR3 DNA reads TGTGCCAGCAGCAAGGGACTAGCGAAGAGCTCCTACGAGCAGTACTTC.

The rearrangement links TRBV5-1 to TRBJ2-1; D is perhaps TRBD1 (6 bases). CDR1 and CDR2 (germline): SGHRS, YFSETQ. V lost 0 bases and J 9 bases, leaving 13 bases between the germline ends. This CDR3 spans 14 amino acids. CDR3 amino acids: CASSLGRGAAEQFF. As DNA, the CDR3 is TGCGCCAGCAGCTTGGGCAGGGGAGCGGCTGAGCAGTTCTTC.

This chain uses TRBV9 with TRBJ2-5, with 8 bases that match TRBD2. Judging by the DNA end, TRBJ2-7 fits better; the J call may be wrong. Germline V lookup: CDR1 SGDLS, CDR2 YYNGEE. This CDR3 is 15 amino acids long. The CDR3 coding sequence is TGTGCCAGCAGCCCTTCACCGGGGGGGACCTACGAGCAGTACTTC. Protein sequence: CASSPSPGGTYEQYF.

The chain combines TRBV29-1 with TRBJ2-1, with D perhaps matching TRBD1 (6 bases). The germline CDR1 and CDR2 sequences are SQVTM and ANQGSEA. The CDR3 is 14 amino acids. V was pared by 4 bases and J by 2 bases, with 12 bases between. DNA for the CDR3: TGCAGCGTTGTAGCTACAGGGACCTACAATGAGCAGTTCTTC. Its translation: CSVVATGTYNEQFF.

CDR3 DNA sequence: TGTGCCAGCAGCTTCGACAGGTCAGAGAGCGGGGAGCTGTTTTTT. It yields the protein CASSFDRSESGELFF. The rearrangement uses TRBV7-2 and TRBJ2-2, with D possibly TRBD1 on 6 matching bases. The CDR3 loop spans 15 amino acids. Trimming removed 3 bases from V and 7 bases from J, with 15 bases in between. Germline values: CDR1 SGHTA, CDR2 FQGNSA.

This clone has a handful of counts. The V and J genes are TRBV4-1 and TRBJ2-1; 10 nucleotides match TRBD2. This CDR3 has 16 amino acids. V gave up 1 base and J gave up 8 bases; unmatched junction bases: 8. Germline assignment: CDR1 MGHRA and CDR2 YSYEKL. This chain's CDR3 is CASSQVASGRSHEQFF. Here the CDR3 DNA reads TGCGCCAGCAGCCAAGTCGCTAGCGGGAGATCCCATGAGCAGTTCTTC.